This T cell receptor beta chain comes out of a study of OX40 agonist ivuxolimab in advanced cancers. Produced via immunoSEQ multiplex PCR; TCRdb's table is partial and in-frame only. The data contain tens of thousands of clones, around 80% of them singletons. Here the sequenced sample was CD4+ or CD8+ T cells sorted from blood, taken in a trial of the OX40 agonist ivuxolimab. The receptor's source is an adult with an advanced solid tumor such as melanoma, head and neck, liver or kidney cancer.

The CDR3 region is CASSGQSYEQYF. The CDR3 DNA is TGTGCCAGCAGCGGACAGTCCTACGAGCAGTACTTC. V and J are TRBV6-1 and TRBJ2-7; maybe TRBD1 (6 bases). The CDR3 totals 12 residues. Trimming removed 6 bases at V and 1 base at J, with 7 bases between. Looked up from germline, CDR1 is MNHNS and CDR2 is SASEGT.